This TCR beta chain derives from a study of CD8 T cells in ankylosing spondylitis. Whole-study findings and limits: Typical of ankylosing spondylitis blood, it appeared, was a TCR beta motif of about eight highly homologous variants. The study looked at matched synovial fluid samples from ankylosing spondylitis patients. Disease-linked clones were reported to be significantly enriched there. Clones linked with disease were CD8+ and fairly uncommon in the peripheral blood.

Using quantitative 5'-RACE with molecular barcodes, the authors made TCR beta libraries. TCRdb analysed the 5' RACE reads with MiXCR anew, one entry per CDR3 protein. The data contain a few hundred thousand distinct CDR3 sequences, approximately 8.2% of them singletons. About this clonotype itself: Antigen unknown.

CDR1 and CDR2 (germline): SEHNR, FQNEAQ (reference sequence). The CDR3 length is 14 residues. V was pared by 7 bases and J by 4 bases, with 15 bases between. The TCR comes from a male donor with ankylosing spondylitis. This chain connects TRBV7-9 to TRBJ2-3; D not resolved. The sample comprised blood, either unsorted or a sorted T cell fraction (not recorded which). The CDR3 protein is CASNAGESSDTQYF. CDR3 nucleotide sequence: TGTGCCAGCAACGCCGGAGAGAGTTCAGATACGCAGTATTTT.